Listed below are T cell receptor beta chains from one sample, sequenced in a study of blood T cell repertoires in COVID-19. Method: immunoSEQ multiplex PCR; TCRdb's copy keeps in-frame clones and lacks some. The table shows some 260,000 clones, with around 90% occurring only once. Sequenced sample: PBMCs or T cells enriched from blood (not recorded which). The receptors shown here come from a woman in her thirties with acute COVID-19. CDR3s include the opening cysteine and the closing phenylalanine or tryptophan. D genes are given only for firm matches. Clone size is not always given. Where it is, it says once, few, many or a class for expanded clones.

>.|TRBJ2-1|.|TRBV14
TGTGCCAGCAGCCAAGTCCAGGCTGGCGATGAGCAGTTCTTC
CASSQVQAGDEQFF
>.|TRBJ2-1|.|TRBV10-3
TGTGCCATCAGTGAGTCTTCAGGGGAAAGGGGAGAGCAGTTCTTC
CAISESSGERGEQFF
>.|TRBJ2-4|.|TRBV7-3
TGTGCCAGCAGCTTAGGAGGGAAAGGGGACATTCAGTACTTC
CASSLGGKGDIQYF
>.|TRBJ1-5|.|TRBV28
TGTGCCAGCAGTCAGAATCAGCCCCAGCATTTT
CASSQNQPQHF
>.|TRBJ2-7|.|TRBV5-8
TGTGCCAGCAGCTTGTGGGCAGGGTCTCCCTTC
CASSLWAGSPF
>.|TRBJ1-6|.|TRBV5-1
TGCGCCAGCAGCTTAAAGGGGAATTCACCCCTCCACTTT
CASSLKGNSPLHF
>.|TRBJ1-3|.|TRBV9
TGTGCCAGCAGCGTAGAAACTTGGGGAGGCAACTCTGGAAACACCATATATTTT
CASSVETWGGNSGNTIYF
>.|TRBJ1-2|.|TRBV29-1
TGCAGCGTTTCCGCGACTGATTATGGCTACACCTTC
CSVSATDYGYTF
>TRBD1|TRBJ2-1|.|TRBV5-1
TGCGCCAGCAGCTTGGAACAGGGGTCTCACAATGAGCAGTTCTTC
CASSLEQGSHNEQFF
>.|TRBJ2-2|.|TRBV2
TGTGCCAGCAGTGAACAGACAGACACCGGGGAGCTGTTTTTT
CASSEQTDTGELFF
>TRBD2|TRBJ2-1|.|TRBV7-3
TGTGCCAGCAGCCCAGGTCACCGCGGGAGGGCCTTTGATGAGCAGTTCTTC
CASSPGHRGRAFDEQFF
>TRBD2|TRBJ2-7|.|TRBV29-1
TGCAGCGTTGCACTAGCGGGACCCTGGGGAGAGCAGTACTTC
CSVALAGPWGEQYF
>TRBD2|TRBJ2-1|.|TRBV10-3
TGTGCCATCAGTGAGGGGCAACTAGCGGAACACTACAATGAGCAGTTCTTC
CAISEGQLAEHYNEQFF
>TRBD1|TRBJ2-4|.|TRBV19
TGTGCCAGTAGTATACCAGGGGGCCTAGCCAAAAACATTCAGTACTTC
CASSIPGGLAKNIQYF
>TRBD1|TRBJ2-1|few|TRBV30
TGTGCCTGCACGCAGGGGGAAATCTACAATGAGCAGTTCTTC
CACTQGEIYNEQFF
>.|TRBJ1-5|few|TRBV9
TGTGCCAGCAGCGTAGATGGAGGCCTGGAGCCCCAGCATTTT
CASSVDGGLEPQHF
>.|TRBJ1-2|once|TRBV28
TGTGCCAGCATGGGAACAGGGACATATGATTATGGCTACACCTTC
CASMGTGTYDYGYTF
>.|TRBJ2-1|.|TRBV2
TGTGCCAGCAGTGAATCCAGCGGGTTCTACAATGAGCAGTTCTTC
CASSESSGFYNEQFF
>.|TRBJ1-3|.|TRBV7-7
TGTGCTAGCAGCTTAGGTGGTGGGGCAGACACCATATATTTT
CASSLGGGADTIYF
>TRBD1|TRBJ2-1|.|TRBV7-3
TGTGCCAGCAGCGTCCGGGACAGCCTCTACAATGAGCAGTTCTTC
CASSVRDSLYNEQFF
>.|TRBJ1-2|.|TRBV4-3
TGCGCCAGCAGCCAAGATACGTCAGTAATCAGAAGTGGCTACACCTTC
CASSQDTSVIRSGYTF
>TRBD2|TRBJ2-7|.|TRBV3-1/TRBV3-2
TGTGCCAGCAGCCAAGAGGCTAGCGGGAGGGACTACGAGCAGTACTTC
CASSQEASGRDYEQYF
>.|TRBJ2-3|.|TRBV6-2/TRBV6-3
TGTGCCAGCAGTTATTTCCAGGGGGGCGCCACAGATACGCAGTATTTT
CASSYFQGGATDTQYF
>.|TRBJ2-5|.|TRBV7-9
TGTGCCAGCAGCTTCAGCGGGTCCGGGGAGACCCAGTACTTC
CASSFSGSGETQYF
>.|TRBJ1-4|.|TRBV9
TGTGCCAGCAGCGACCTAAGTGAAAAACTGTTTTTT
CASSDLSEKLFF
>TRBD1|TRBJ1-1|.|TRBV30
TGTGCCTGGTCTAGTTCCGGGACAGAGAAAGCTTTCTTT
CAWSSSGTEKAFF
>.|TRBJ1-6|.|TRBV28
TGTGCCAGCAGCAACACTAATTCACCCCTCCACTTT
CASSNTNSPLHF
>.|TRBJ1-3|.|TRBV19
TGTGCCAGTAGAAGCGCTGGAAACACCATATATTTT
CASRSAGNTIYF